This T cell receptor (beta chain) was identified during a study of blood T cell repertoires in COVID-19. Overall study: The United States, Italy and Spain were the sources of the acute and convalescent COVID-19 samples. Sources were T cells, B-cell-depleted T cells, or PBMCs; the material itself was cDNA or gDNA.

Under the authors' procedure: How many nucleated cells were present was estimated from reference gene primer amplification. Sequenced by immunoSEQ multiplex PCR; TCRdb stores in-frame clones only, minus some. Clonal size and the V and J genes are those of that table, whereas D and trimming came from the DNA. The sample contains fewer than 200,000 clones, roughly 84% of which appear only once. This clone was seen once. The CDR3 is made up of 13 amino acids. Trimming pared 4 bases from V and 8 bases from J, leaving 15 bases between. Germline CDR1 SGHNT, CDR2 YYREEE (reference sequence). The TCR sequence derives from an elderly woman with active or convalescent COVID-19. The source material was peripheral blood. The chain combines TRBV5-4 with TRBJ1-2; unclear D gene. CDR3 DNA sequence: TGTGCCAGCAGCCTGGACCTAGTGGAGGGCTACACCTTC. It specifies CASSLDLVEGYTF.